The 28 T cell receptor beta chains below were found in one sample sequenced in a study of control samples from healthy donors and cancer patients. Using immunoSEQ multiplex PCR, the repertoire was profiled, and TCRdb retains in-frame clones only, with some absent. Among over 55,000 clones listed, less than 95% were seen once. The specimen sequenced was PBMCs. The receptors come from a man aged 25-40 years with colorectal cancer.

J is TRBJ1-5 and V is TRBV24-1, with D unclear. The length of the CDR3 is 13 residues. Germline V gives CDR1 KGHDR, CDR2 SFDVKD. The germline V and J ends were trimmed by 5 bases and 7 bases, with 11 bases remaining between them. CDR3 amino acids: CATSVGDQQPQHF. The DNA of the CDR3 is TGTGCCACCAGTGTTGGGGATCAACAGCCCCAGCATTTT.

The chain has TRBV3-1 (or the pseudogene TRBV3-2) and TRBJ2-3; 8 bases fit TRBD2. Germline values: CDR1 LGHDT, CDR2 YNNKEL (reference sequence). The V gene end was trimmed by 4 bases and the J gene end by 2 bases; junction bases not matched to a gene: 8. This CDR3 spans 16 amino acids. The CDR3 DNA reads TGTGCCAGCAGCCCAACCGGACTAGCCGACACAGATACGCAGTATTTT. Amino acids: CASSPTGLADTDTQYF.

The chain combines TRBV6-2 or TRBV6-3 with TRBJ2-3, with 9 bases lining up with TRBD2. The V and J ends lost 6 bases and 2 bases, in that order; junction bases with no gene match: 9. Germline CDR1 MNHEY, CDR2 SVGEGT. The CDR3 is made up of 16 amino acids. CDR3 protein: CASSQRTSAYTDTQYF. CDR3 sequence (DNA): TGTGCCAGCAGCCAAAGGACTAGCGCCTACACAGATACGCAGTATTTT.

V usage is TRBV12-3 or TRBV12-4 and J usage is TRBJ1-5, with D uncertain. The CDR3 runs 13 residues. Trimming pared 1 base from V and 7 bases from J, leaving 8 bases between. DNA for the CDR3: TGTGCCAGCAGTTTAGGACAAACGCAGCCCCAGCATTTT. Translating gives CASSLGQTQPQHF.

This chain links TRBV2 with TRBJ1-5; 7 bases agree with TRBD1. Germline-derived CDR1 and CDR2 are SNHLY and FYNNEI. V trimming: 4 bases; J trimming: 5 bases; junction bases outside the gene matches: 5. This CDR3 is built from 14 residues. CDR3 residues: CASSGQGFDQPQHF. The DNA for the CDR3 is TGTGCCAGCAGTGGACAGGGTTTCGATCAGCCCCAGCATTTT.

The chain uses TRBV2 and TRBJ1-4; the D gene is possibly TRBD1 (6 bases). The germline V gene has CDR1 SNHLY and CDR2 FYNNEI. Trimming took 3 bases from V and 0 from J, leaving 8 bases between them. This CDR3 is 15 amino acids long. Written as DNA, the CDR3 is TGTGCCAGCAGTGATAGGGGGGCAACTAATGAAAAACTGTTTTTT. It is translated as CASSDRGATNEKLFF. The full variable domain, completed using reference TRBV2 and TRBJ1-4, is EPEVTQTPSHQVTQMGQEVILRCVPISNHLYFYWYRQILGQKVEFLVSFYNNEISEKSEIFDDQFSVERPDGSNFTLKIRSTKLEDSAMYFCASSDRGATNEKLFFGSGTQLSVL.

The CDR3 spells CASSPGTRRYTEAFF. Here the CDR3 DNA reads TGTGCCAGCAGTCCAGGGACTCGTAGGTACACTGAAGCTTTCTTT. The genes are TRBV28 and TRBJ1-1, with D maybe TRBD1 (5 bases). The CDR3 covers 15 residues. V was trimmed by 5 bases and J by 3 bases, leaving 16 bases between them. CDR1 and CDR2 from the germline V gene are MDHEN and SYDVKM.

The DNA for the CDR3 is TGTGCCAGCAGTACATCCTCGGGGACAGCAACTTATAGCAATCAGCCCCAGCATTTT. Translated: CASSTSSGTATYSNQPQHF. The gene calls are TRBV6-2 or TRBV6-3 and TRBJ1-5; the match to TRBD1 covers 7 bases. This CDR3 comprises 19 residues. CDR1 MNHEY and CDR2 SVGEGT come from the germline V gene. With V trimmed by 5 bases and J by 0 bases, 16 bases remained unmatched.

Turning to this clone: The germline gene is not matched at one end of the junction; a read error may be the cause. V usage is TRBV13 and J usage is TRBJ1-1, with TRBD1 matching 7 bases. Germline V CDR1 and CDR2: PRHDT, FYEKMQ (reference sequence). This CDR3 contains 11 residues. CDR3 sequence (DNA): TGTGCCAGCAGCTTAGGACAGGGGCCCAGCTTT. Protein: CASSLGQGPSF.

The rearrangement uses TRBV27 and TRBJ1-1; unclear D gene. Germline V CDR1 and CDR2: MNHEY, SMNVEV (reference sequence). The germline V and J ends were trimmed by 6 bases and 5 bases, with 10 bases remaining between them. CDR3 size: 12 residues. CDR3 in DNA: TGTGCCAGCAGGTCCGGTGAGACTGAAGCTTTCTTT. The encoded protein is CASRSGETEAFF.

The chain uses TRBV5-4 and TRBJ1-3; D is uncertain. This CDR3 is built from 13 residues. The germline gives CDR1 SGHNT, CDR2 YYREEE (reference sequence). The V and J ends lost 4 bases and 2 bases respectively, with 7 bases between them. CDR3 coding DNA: TGTGCCAGCAGCCTCTTTGCTGGAAACACCATATATTTT. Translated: CASSLFAGNTIYF.

The CDR3 is CASSLVGQGGPDTQYF. DNA of the CDR3: TGCGCCAGCAGCTTGGTGGGACAGGGGGGACCAGATACGCAGTATTTT. J is TRBJ2-3 and V is TRBV5-1, with TRBD1 matching over 11 bases. With V trimmed by 0 bases and J by 4 bases, 4 bases remained unmatched. CDR1 SGHRS and CDR2 YFSETQ come from the germline V gene. This CDR3 is 16 amino acids long.

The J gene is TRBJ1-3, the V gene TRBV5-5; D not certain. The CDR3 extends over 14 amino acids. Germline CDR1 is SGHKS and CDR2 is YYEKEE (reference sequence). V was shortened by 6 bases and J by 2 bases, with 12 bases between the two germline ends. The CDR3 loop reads CASTLGGPGNTIYF. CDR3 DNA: TGTGCCAGCACCCTGGGTGGACCTGGAAACACCATATATTTT.

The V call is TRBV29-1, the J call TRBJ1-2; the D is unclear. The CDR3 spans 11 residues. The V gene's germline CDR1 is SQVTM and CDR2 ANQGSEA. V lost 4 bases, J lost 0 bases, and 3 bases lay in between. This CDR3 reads CSVGTNYGYTF. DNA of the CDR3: TGCAGCGTTGGAACTAACTATGGCTACACCTTC.

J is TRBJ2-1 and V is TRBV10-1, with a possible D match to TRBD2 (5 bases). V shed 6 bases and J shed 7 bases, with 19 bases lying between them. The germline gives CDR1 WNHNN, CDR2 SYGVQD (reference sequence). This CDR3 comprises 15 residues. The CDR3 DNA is TGCGCCAGCAGCATTGCTCCGGGATTCGGGAATGAGCAGTTCTTC. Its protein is CASSIAPGFGNEQFF.

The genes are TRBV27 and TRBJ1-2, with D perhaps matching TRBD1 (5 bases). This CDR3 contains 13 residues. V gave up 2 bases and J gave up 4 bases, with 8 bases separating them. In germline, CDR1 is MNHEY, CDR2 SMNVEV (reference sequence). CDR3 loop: CASSLQGGYGYTF. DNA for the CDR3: TGTGCCAGCAGTTTACAGGGAGGCTATGGCTACACCTTC.

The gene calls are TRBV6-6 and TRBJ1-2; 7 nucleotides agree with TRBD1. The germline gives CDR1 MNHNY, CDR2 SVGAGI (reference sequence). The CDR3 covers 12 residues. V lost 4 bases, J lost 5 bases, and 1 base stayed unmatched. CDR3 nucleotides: TGTGCCAGCAGTTTGACAGGGTATGGCTACACCTTC. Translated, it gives CASSLTGYGYTF.

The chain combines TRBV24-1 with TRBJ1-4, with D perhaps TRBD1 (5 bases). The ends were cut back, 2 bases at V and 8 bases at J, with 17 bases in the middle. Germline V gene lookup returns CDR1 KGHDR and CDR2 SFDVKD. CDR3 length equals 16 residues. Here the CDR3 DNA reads TGTGCCACCAGTGATTCTTCAATGGGGTCAGGGGAAAAACTGTTTTTT. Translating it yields CATSDSSMGSGEKLFF.

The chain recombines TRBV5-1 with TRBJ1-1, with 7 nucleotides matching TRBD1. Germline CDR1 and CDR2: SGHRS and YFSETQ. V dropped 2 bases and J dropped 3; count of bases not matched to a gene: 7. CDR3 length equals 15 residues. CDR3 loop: CASSLQFTGDTEAFF. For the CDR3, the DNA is TGCGCCAGCAGCTTACAATTCACAGGGGACACTGAAGCTTTCTTT.

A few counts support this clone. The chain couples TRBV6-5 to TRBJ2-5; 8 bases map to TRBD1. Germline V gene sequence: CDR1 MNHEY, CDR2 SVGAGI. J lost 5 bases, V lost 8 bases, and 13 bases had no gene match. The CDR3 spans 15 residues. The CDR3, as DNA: TGTGCCAGCCAATCTAAAACGACAGGGGCGGAGACCCAGTACTTC. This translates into CASQSKTTGAETQYF.

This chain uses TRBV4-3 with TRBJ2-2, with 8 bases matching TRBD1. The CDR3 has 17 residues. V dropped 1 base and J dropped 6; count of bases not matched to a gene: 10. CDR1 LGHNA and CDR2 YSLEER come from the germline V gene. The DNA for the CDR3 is TGCGCCAGCAGCCAAGGGGGGACAGGCCTAATCGCCGGGGAGCTGTTTTTT. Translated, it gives CASSQGGTGLIAGELFF.

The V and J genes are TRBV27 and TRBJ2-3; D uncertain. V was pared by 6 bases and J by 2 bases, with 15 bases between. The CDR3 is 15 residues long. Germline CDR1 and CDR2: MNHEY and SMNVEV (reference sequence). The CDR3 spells CASRRESLFTDTQYF. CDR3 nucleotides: TGTGCCAGCAGGCGAGAGTCGTTGTTCACAGATACGCAGTATTTT.

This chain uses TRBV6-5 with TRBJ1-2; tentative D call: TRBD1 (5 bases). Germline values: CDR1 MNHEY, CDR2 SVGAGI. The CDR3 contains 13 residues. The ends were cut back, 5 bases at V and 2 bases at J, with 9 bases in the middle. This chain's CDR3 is CASSPGRNYGYTF. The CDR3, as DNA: TGTGCCAGCAGTCCGGGACGCAACTATGGCTACACCTTC.

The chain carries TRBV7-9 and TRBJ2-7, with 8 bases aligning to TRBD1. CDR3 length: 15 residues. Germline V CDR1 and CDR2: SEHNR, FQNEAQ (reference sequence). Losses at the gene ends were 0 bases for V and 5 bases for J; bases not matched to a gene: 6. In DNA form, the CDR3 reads TGTGCCAGCAGCTTAGCCCAGGGGGCGCAGGACGAGCAGTACTTC. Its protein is CASSLAQGAQDEQYF.

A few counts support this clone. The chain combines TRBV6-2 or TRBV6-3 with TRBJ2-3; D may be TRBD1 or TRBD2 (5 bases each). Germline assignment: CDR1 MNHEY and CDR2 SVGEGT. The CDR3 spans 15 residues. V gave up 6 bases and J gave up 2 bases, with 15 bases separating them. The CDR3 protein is CASSTRGWYTDTQYF. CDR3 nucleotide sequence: TGTGCCAGCAGCACCCGGGGCTGGTACACAGATACGCAGTATTTT.

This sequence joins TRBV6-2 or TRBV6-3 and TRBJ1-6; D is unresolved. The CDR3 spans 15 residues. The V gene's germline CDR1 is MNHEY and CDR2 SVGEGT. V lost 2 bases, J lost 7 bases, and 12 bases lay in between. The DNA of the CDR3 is TGTGCCAGCAGTTACAGTCCGGGGAGGAATTCACCCCTCCACTTT. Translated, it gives CASSYSPGRNSPLHF.

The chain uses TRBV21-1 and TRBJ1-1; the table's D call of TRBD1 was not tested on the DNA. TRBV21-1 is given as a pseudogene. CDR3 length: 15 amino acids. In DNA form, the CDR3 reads TGTGCCAGCAGCAAAATATACAGGAGGAACACTGAAGCTTTCTTT. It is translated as CASSKIYRRNTEAFF.

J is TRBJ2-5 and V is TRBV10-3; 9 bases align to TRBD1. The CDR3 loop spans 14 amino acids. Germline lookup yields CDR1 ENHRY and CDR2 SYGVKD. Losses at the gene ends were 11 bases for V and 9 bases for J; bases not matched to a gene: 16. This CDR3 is CASRNGTGREAQYF. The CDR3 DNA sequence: TGTGCCTCCAGAAACGGGACAGGGAGGGAGGCCCAGTACTTC.